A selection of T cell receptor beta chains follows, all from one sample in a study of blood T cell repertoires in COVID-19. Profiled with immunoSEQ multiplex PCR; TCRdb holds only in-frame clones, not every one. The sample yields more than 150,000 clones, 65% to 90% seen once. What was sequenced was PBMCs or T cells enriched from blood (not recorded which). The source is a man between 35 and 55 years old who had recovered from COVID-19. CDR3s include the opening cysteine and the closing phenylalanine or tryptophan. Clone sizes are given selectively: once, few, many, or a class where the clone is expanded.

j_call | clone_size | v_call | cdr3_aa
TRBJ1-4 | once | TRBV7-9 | CASSLATGGNEKLFF
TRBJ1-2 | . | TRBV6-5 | CASTSGQGGGYTF
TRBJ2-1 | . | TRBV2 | CASSDRGNEQFF
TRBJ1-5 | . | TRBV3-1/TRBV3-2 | CASNQGQNQPQHF
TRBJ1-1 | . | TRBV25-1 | CASSEYIRLGQGPKAFF
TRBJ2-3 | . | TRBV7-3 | CASSKRHGTDTQYF
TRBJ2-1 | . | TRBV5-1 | CASSPSGILDEQFF
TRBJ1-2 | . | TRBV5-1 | CASSQGQPGDGYTF
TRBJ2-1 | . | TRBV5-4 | CAGSVAPGEQFF
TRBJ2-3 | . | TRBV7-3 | CASSAYTDTQYF
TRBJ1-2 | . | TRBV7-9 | CASSLDEGICTF
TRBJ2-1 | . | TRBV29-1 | CSESIGQGANEQFF
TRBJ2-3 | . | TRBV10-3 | CAISGGLAGITDTQYF
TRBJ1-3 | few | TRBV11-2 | CASSPDRAGNTIYF
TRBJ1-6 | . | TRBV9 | CASSVAPGGNSPLHF
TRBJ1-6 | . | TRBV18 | CASSRSGQGYSPLHF
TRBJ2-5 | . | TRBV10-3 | CAISVRDSETQYF
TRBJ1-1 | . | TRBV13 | CASSLFMNTEAFF